Listed below are T cell receptor beta chains from one sample, sequenced in a study of blood T cells in healthy people across ages. Via MiXCR, TCRdb re-called the 5' RACE reads, giving one row per CDR3 protein. The sample lists about 1.7 million distinct CDR3 sequences, roughly 30% occurring once. The sample consisted of blood. All receptors derive from a woman in her twenties or thirties in good health. Both conserved end residues are part of each CDR3. D genes are given only for firm matches. Size is omitted from some rows. Given values are once, few, many or a class for expanded clones.

v_call	d_call	j_call	clone_size	cdr3_aa	cdr3_nt
TRBV3-1	.	TRBJ2-7	few	CASSPRPKTYEQYF	TGTGCCAGCAGCCCCAGACCTAAAACCTACGAGCAGTACTTC
TRBV12-3/TRBV12-4	TRBD1	TRBJ2-7	few	CASSPNLGTGRRSASYEQYF	TGTGCCAGCAGCCCCAACTTGGGGACAGGGAGGCGTAGCGCGTCCTACGAGCAGTACTTC
TRBV2	TRBD1	TRBJ1-2	.	CASSSPTGGSLYGYTF	TGTGCCAGCAGTTCACCTACAGGGGGCTCTTTATATGGCTACACCTTC
TRBV20-1	.	TRBJ2-1	few	CSAPPRDEQFF	TGCAGTGCCCCACCCAGGGATGAGCAGTTCTTC
TRBV20-1	TRBD2	TRBJ2-1	few	CSARAPSGSSYNEQFF	TGCAGTGCTAGAGCCCCTAGCGGTAGCTCCTACAATGAGCAGTTCTTC
TRBV5-1	.	TRBJ2-1	.	CASSLATGAGSYNEQVF	TGCGCCAGCAGCTTGGCCACCGGAGCGGGCTCCTACAATGAGCAGGTCTTC
TRBV4-1	.	TRBJ2-7	.	CASSPQPGTATYEQYF	TGCGCCAGCAGCCCGCAACCCGGGACGGCTACCTACGAGCAGTACTTC
TRBV6-1	.	TRBJ1-4	few	CASRLDQAQKKLFF	TGTGCCAGCAGACTCGACCAGGCACAGAAAAAACTGTTTTTT
TRBV7-9	.	TRBJ2-5	few	CASSPEAEGETQYF	TGTGCCAGCAGCCCCGAAGCGGAGGGGGAGACCCAGTACTTC
TRBV5-1	.	TRBJ2-5	.	CASEVGGGGQETQYF	TGCGCCAGCGAAGTCGGAGGAGGGGGCCAAGAGACCCAGTACTTC
TRBV12-3/TRBV12-4	.	TRBJ2-7	.	CASSLHRDPYEQYF	TGTGCCAGCAGTTTACACAGGGACCCCTACGAGCAGTACTTC
TRBV5-1	TRBD2	TRBJ2-5	many	CASTNGLAGGETQYF	TGCGCCAGCACGAACGGACTAGCGGGGGGAGAGACCCAGTACTTC
TRBV4-3	.	TRBJ1-2	.	CASSQDQGLNGYTF	TGCGCCAGCAGCCAAGATCAGGGGCTTAATGGCTACACCTTC
TRBV7-2	.	TRBJ2-3	once	CASSLSPDFTDTQYF	TGTGCCAGCAGCTTAAGTCCGGACTTCACAGATACGCAGTATTTT
TRBV14	TRBD1	TRBJ2-7	.	CASSFRDSIYEQYF	TGTGCCAGCAGCTTCCGGGACAGTATCTACGAGCAGTACTTC
TRBV12-3/TRBV12-4	.	TRBJ2-7	.	CASSLDGVSGDEQYF	TGTGCCAGCAGTTTAGACGGTGTATCCGGCGATGAGCAGTACTTC
TRBV5-6	.	TRBJ2-1	.	CASSLGARCNEQFF	TGTGCCAGCAGCCTGGGAGCACGCTGCAATGAGCAGTTCTTC
TRBV9	TRBD2	TRBJ2-5	many	CASGLAGAGETQYF	TGTGCCAGCGGACTAGCGGGGGCCGGGGAGACCCAGTACTTC
TRBV28	.	TRBJ2-6	.	CASSLVPGARSGANVLTF	TGTGCCAGCAGTTTGGTCCCGGGGGCCCGCTCTGGGGCCAACGTCCTGACTTTC
TRBV12-3/TRBV12-4	.	TRBJ2-2	few	CASSLGQFTGELFF	TGTGCCAGCAGTTTAGGACAATTCACCGGGGAGCTGTTTTTT
TRBV28	TRBD1	TRBJ2-1	few	CASSLLGTGVHEQFF	TGTGCCAGCAGTTTATTGGGGACAGGGGTCCATGAGCAGTTCTTC
TRBV5-6	.	TRBJ1-2	.	CASSVTGEVYHGYTF	TGTGCCAGCAGCGTGACAGGCGAGGTCTACCATGGCTACACCTTC
TRBV6-7	.	TRBJ2-5	.	CASSLPLNGTQYF	TGTGCCAGCAGTCTCCCACTAAACGGGACCCAGTACTTC
TRBV29-1	.	TRBJ1-1	few	CSVDPQNTEAFF	TGCAGCGTTGACCCCCAGAACACTGAAGCTTTCTTT
TRBV5-1	TRBD2	TRBJ2-3	once	CASSLSGGSLTDTQYF	TGCGCCAGCAGCTTGAGCGGGGGTTCGCTTACAGATACGCAGTATTTT
TRBV6-2/TRBV6-3	.	TRBJ2-3	.	CASAFLAQITDTQYF	TGTGCCAGCGCATTTCTAGCGCAGATCACAGATACGCAGTATTTT
TRBV12-3/TRBV12-4	.	TRBJ1-2	.	CASSLRAGSEGYTF	TGTGCCAGCAGTTTACGGGCAGGGTCGGAGGGCTACACCTTC
TRBV5-1	TRBD2	TRBJ2-5	few	CASSLWDGGQETQYF	TGCGCCAGCAGCTTGTGGGACGGGGGGCAAGAGACCCAGTACTTC
TRBV20-1	TRBD1	TRBJ2-4	.	CSAIPSGGEAKNIQYF	TGCAGTGCTATCCCCTCAGGGGGAGAGGCCAAAAACATTCAGTACTTC
TRBV9	.	TRBJ2-5	.	CASGVALRDTQETQYF	TGTGCCAGCGGCGTAGCGTTGAGGGACACGCAAGAGACCCAGTACTTC
TRBV7-9	.	TRBJ1-4	.	CASSLALHREEGEKLFF	TGTGCCAGCAGCTTAGCGCTTCACAGGGAAGAGGGTGAAAAACTGTTTTTT
TRBV4-3	TRBD1	TRBJ2-1	many	CASSGQAYEQFF	TGCGCCAGCAGCGGACAGGCGTATGAGCAGTTCTTC
TRBV27	.	TRBJ1-2	.	CASSFNRPSSNYGYTF	TGTGCCAGCAGTTTTAACAGGCCCTCCTCTAACTATGGCTACACCTTC
TRBV29-1	.	TRBJ2-7	many	CSVEEGQPYEQYF	TGCAGCGTTGAAGAAGGACAGCCCTACGAGCAGTACTTC
TRBV20-1	.	TRBJ2-3	.	CSARDDGQPTDTQYF	TGCAGTGCTAGAGATGATGGACAACCCACAGATACGCAGTATTTT
TRBV4-3	.	TRBJ2-5	many	CASSQDGDTQETQYF	TGCGCCAGCAGCCAAGATGGGGACACGCAAGAGACCCAGTACTTC
TRBV27	.	TRBJ2-1	.	CASTKGPGYNEQFF	TGTGCCAGCACCAAAGGGCCCGGGTACAATGAGCAGTTCTTC
TRBV12-3/TRBV12-4	.	TRBJ1-1	.	CASSTTMGDMMNTEAFF	TGTGCCAGCAGCACTACAATGGGGGACATGATGAACACTGAAGCTTTCTTT
TRBV13	.	TRBJ2-4	.	CASSIRDWGDEQYF	TGTGCCAGCAGCATCCGGGACTGGGGGGATGAGCAGTACTTC
TRBV20-1	TRBD1	TRBJ2-7	few	CSAREGGTGGNEQYF	TGCAGTGCTAGAGAAGGGGGGACAGGGGGCAACGAGCAGTACTTC
TRBV20-1	.	TRBJ2-1	.	CSATHEGLGLGRFF	TGCAGTGCTACCCACGAGGGTTTGGGGTTGGGGCGGTTCTTC
TRBV2	TRBD1	TRBJ2-7	.	CTSRDPGQASYEQYF	TGTACCAGCAGAGATCCAGGACAGGCCTCCTACGAGCAGTACTTC
TRBV6-5	TRBD2	TRBJ2-7	.	CASNSGGISDGYEQYF	TGTGCCAGCAATAGCGGGGGGATCTCCGATGGCTACGAGCAGTACTTC
TRBV4-1	.	TRBJ2-5	.	CASSQVGRRETQYF	TGCGCCAGCAGCCAAGTAGGGAGAAGGGAGACCCAGTACTTC